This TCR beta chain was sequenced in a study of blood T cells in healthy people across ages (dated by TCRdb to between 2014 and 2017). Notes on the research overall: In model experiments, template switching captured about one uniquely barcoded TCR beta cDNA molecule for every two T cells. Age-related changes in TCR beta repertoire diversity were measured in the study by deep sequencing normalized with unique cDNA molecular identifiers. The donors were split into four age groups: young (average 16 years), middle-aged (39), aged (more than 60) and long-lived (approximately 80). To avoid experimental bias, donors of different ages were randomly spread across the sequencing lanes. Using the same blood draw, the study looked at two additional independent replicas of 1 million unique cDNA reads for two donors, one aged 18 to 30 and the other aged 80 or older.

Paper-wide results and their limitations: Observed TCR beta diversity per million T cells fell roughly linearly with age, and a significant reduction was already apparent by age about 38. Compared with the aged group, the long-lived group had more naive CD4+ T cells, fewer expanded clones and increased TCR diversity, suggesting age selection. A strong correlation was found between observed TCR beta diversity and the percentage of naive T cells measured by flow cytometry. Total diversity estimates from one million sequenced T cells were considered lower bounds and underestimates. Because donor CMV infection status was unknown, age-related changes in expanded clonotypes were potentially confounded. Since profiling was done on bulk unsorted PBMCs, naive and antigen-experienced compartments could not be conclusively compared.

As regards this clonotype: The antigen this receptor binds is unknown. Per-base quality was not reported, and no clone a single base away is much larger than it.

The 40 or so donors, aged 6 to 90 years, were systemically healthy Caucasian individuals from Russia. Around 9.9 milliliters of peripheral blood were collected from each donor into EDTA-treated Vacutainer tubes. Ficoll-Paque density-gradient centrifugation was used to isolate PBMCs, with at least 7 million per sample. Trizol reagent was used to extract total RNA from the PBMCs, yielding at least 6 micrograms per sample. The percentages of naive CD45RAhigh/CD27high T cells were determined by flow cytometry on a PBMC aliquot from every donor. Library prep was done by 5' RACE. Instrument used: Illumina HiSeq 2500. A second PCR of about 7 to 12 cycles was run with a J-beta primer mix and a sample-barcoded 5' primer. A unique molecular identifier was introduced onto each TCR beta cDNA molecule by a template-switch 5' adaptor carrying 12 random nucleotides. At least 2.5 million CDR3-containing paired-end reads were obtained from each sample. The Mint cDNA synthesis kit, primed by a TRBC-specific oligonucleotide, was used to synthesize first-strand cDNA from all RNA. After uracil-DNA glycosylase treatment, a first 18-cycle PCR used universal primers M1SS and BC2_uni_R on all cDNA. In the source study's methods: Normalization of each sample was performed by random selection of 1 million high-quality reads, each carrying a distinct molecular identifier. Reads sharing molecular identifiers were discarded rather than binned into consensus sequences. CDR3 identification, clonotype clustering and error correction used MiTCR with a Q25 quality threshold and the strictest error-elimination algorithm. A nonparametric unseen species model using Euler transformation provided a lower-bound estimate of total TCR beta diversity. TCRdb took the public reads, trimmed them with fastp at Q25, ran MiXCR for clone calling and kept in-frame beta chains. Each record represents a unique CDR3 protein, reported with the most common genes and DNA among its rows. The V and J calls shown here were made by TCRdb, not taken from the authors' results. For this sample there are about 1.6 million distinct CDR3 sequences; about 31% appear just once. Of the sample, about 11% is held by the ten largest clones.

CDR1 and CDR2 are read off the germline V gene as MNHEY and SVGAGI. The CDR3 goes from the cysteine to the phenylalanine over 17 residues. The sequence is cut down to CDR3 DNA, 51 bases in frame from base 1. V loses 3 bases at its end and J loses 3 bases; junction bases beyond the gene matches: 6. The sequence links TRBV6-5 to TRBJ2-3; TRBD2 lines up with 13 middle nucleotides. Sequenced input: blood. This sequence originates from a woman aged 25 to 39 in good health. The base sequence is TGTGCCAGCAGTTATCGAGGACTAGCGGGAGCGACAGATACGCAGTATTTT. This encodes CASSYRGLAGATDTQYF.